These 10 T cell receptor beta chains were sequenced from one sample in a study of blood T cell repertoires in COVID-19 (dated by TCRdb to 2020 to 2021). Library construction relied on the immunoSEQ multiplex PCR assay. TCRdb stores this immuneACCESS table with in-frame sequences only. Part of the clones is absent; in the studies checked, under half of the shortfall reflects unresolved V genes, and no reason is known for the rest. For this sample the table gives approximately 200,000 clones, of which about 87% were detected only once. Approximately 6.2% of the sample is held by the ten biggest clonotypes. The material sequenced was peripheral blood. These receptors originate from a man in his 60s who had recovered from COVID-19.

V usage is TRBV5-1 and J usage is TRBJ2-2, with D possibly matching TRBD1 (6 bases). The germline gives CDR1 SGHRS, CDR2 YFSETQ. Trimming pared 0 bases from V and 0 bases from J, leaving 12 bases between. The CDR3 consists of 17 residues. The CDR3 coding sequence is TGCGCCAGCAGCTTGGTTTCAGGGGCTCCGAACACCGGGGAGCTGTTTTTT. Encoded protein: CASSLVSGAPNTGELFF.

The chain carries TRBV3-1 (or the pseudogene TRBV3-2) and TRBJ1-1; tentatively, D is TRBD1 (5 bases). The ends were cut back, 7 bases at V and 1 base at J, with 10 bases in the middle. This CDR3 spans 13 amino acids. CDR1 and CDR2 (germline): LGHDT, YNNKEL (reference sequence). The CDR3 region is CASTNGGNTEAFF. Here the CDR3 DNA reads TGTGCCAGCACGAACGGGGGGAACACTGAAGCTTTCTTT.

This chain uses TRBV5-1 with TRBJ2-2; D may be TRBD2 (5 bases). The CDR3 has 15 amino acids. The ends were cut back, 4 bases at V and 0 bases at J, with 10 bases in the middle. CDR1 SGHRS and CDR2 YFSETQ come from the germline V gene. Here the CDR3 reads CASSQLETNTGELFF. CDR3 nucleotide sequence: TGCGCCAGCAGCCAACTAGAAACGAACACCGGGGAGCTGTTTTTT.

This chain connects TRBV5-1 to TRBJ1-6; 7 nucleotides line up with TRBD1. V lost 4 bases, J lost 6 bases, and 4 bases stayed unmatched. There are 14 residues in the CDR3. CDR1 and CDR2 (germline): SGHRS, YFSETQ. The CDR3 sequence: CASSPGTVNSPLHF. For the CDR3, the DNA is TGCGCCAGCAGCCCCGGGACAGTTAATTCACCCCTCCACTTT.

V gene TRBV5-1 combines with J gene TRBJ1-3, with 8 nucleotides matching TRBD1. CDR1 is SGHRS and CDR2 is YFSETQ in the germline V gene. The CDR3 extends over 17 amino acids. Unmatched junction bases numbered 7, after V lost 0 bases and J lost 2 bases. In DNA form, the CDR3 reads TGCGCCAGCAGCTTGGAGGTCCAGGGGGCGGCTGGAAACACCATATATTTT. It codes for CASSLEVQGAAGNTIYF.

V gene TRBV30 combines with J gene TRBJ1-2; D is ambiguous. The V gene's germline CDR1 is GTSNPN and CDR2 SVGIG (reference sequence). The V end was cut by 7 bases, the J end by 2 bases, with 11 bases between. The CDR3 runs 12 residues. CDR3 residues: CASSQKNYGYTF. The CDR3 nucleotides read TGTGCCTCATCACAGAAAAACTATGGCTACACCTTC.

V gene TRBV7-9 combines with J gene TRBJ2-1, with a weak D call TRBD2 (5 bases). From germline, CDR1 is SEHNR and CDR2 FQNEAQ (reference sequence). The CDR3 sequence is 14 residues long. V dropped 4 bases and J dropped 4 bases, with 11 bases sitting between them. CDR3 bases: TGTGCCAGCAGCTGGCTAGCTGTATACAATGAGCAGTTCTTC. It translates to CASSWLAVYNEQFF.

The chain carries TRBV9 and TRBJ2-7; 9 bases match TRBD1. Germline CDR1 is SGDLS and CDR2 is YYNGEE. CDR3 size: 14 residues. V trimming: 4 bases; J trimming: 1 base; junction bases outside the gene matches: 3. The CDR3 DNA reads as TGTGCCAGCAGCCCACAGGGGGCTTCCTACGAGCAGTACTTC. Protein: CASSPQGASYEQYF.

The chain uses TRBV27 and TRBJ2-6; 9 bases line up with TRBD1. The CDR3 contains 17 residues. The J segment lost 1 base and the V segment lost 3 bases, leaving 4 bases of the junction unmatched. The germline CDR1 and CDR2 sequences are MNHEY and SMNVEV (reference sequence). This CDR3 reads CASSFGTGFSGANVLTF. CDR3 coding DNA: TGTGCCAGCAGTTTTGGGACAGGGTTTTCTGGGGCCAACGTCCTGACTTTC.

The CDR3 DNA sequence: TGTGCCAGTGCCTACAGGGGGCCTGGAAACACCATATATTTT. It yields the protein CASAYRGPGNTIYF. This chain uses TRBV6-5 with TRBJ1-3, with 9 bases fitting TRBD1. The germline V gene has CDR1 MNHEY and CDR2 SVGAGI. The CDR3 is 14 residues long. V lost 9 bases and J lost 2; bases outside the gene matches: 5.